This is a list of T cell receptor beta chains from one sample in a study of shared clonotypes between healthy human individuals. The table came from immunoSEQ multiplex PCR; TCRdb's copy has only in-frame clones and leaves some out. Counted here are about 580,000 clones, roughly 98% occurring once; the ten biggest clones make up more than 0.3%. The sequenced sample consisted of naive CD8+ T cells sorted from blood. These receptors all stem from a man aged 25-45 years in good health. Each CDR3 is given with its conserved first and last residue. A D gene is named only where the DNA matches it firmly. Clone sizes are given selectively: once, few, many, or a class where the clone is expanded.

TRBV14,.,TRBJ2-7,13,.,CASSQGPLYEQYF,TGTGCCAGCAGCCAGGGACCACTATACGAGCAGTACTTC
TRBV5-1,.,TRBJ2-7,18,TRBD2,CASSLEGLAGGLPYEQYF,TGCGCCAGCAGCTTGGAAGGTTTAGCGGGAGGACTGCCCTACGAGCAGTACTTC
TRBV4-1,.,TRBJ2-4,14,.,CASSHRTAPDIQYF,TGCGCCAGCAGCCACCGGACTGCCCCAGACATTCAGTACTTC
TRBV5-1,.,TRBJ2-3,17,.,CASSLVVVPGFTDTQYF,TGCGCCAGCAGCTTGGTAGTCGTTCCTGGGTTCACAGATACGCAGTATTTT
TRBV7-2,.,TRBJ2-7,11,.,CASSSPYEQYF,TGTGCCAGCAGCTCCCCCTACGAGCAGTACTTC
TRBV4-2,.,TRBJ2-3,15,.,CASSQDHTSTDTQYF,TGTGCCAGCAGCCAAGATCACACAAGCACAGATACGCAGTATTTT
TRBV7-8,.,TRBJ2-1,12,.,CASSLDGGEQFF,TGTGCCAGCAGCTTAGATGGGGGTGAGCAGTTCTTC
TRBV27,.,TRBJ2-3,14,.,CASSLEGLSDTQYF,TGTGCCAGCAGTTTGGAGGGCCTTTCAGATACGCAGTATTTT
TRBV7-9,.,TRBJ2-7,15,TRBD2,CASSWPASGYYEQYF,TGTGCCAGCAGCTGGCCAGCTAGCGGGTACTACGAGCAGTACTTC
TRBV11-2,.,TRBJ1-1,12,.,CASSSLAREAFF,TGTGCCAGCAGCTCCCTCGCGCGGGAAGCTTTCTTT
TRBV27,.,TRBJ2-1,13,TRBD2,CASVAGTYNEQFF,TGTGCCAGCGTAGCGGGGACTTACAATGAGCAGTTCTTC
TRBV5-1,.,TRBJ2-2,18,.,CASSLSLATTWNTGELFF,TGCGCCAGCAGCTTGTCGTTAGCTACCACCTGGAACACCGGGGAGCTGTTTTTT
TRBV29-1,.,TRBJ2-7,12,TRBD1,CSVELTGNEQYF,TGCAGCGTTGAACTGACAGGGAACGAGCAGTACTTC
TRBV19,.,TRBJ1-5,18,TRBD1,CASSIVPLQGDMNQPQHF,TGTGCCAGTAGTATTGTCCCTTTACAGGGGGACATGAATCAGCCCCAGCATTTT
TRBV5-7,.,TRBJ1-2,15,TRBD1,CASSGGDRVYEGYTF,TGTGCCAGCAGCGGGGGGGACAGGGTCTATGAAGGCTACACCTTC
TRBV10-3,.,TRBJ2-7,15,.,CAISVVLASSYEQYF,TGTGCCATCAGTGTTGTCTTAGCCAGCTCCTACGAGCAGTACTTC
TRBV4-2,.,TRBJ2-3,16,TRBD1,CASSQTGTGLTDTQYF,TGTGCCAGCAGCCAGACCGGGACAGGACTCACAGATACGCAGTATTTT
TRBV28,.,TRBJ1-2,16,TRBD1,CASSLWGQGINYGYTF,TGTGCCAGCAGTTTATGGGGACAGGGGATTAACTATGGCTACACCTTC
TRBV13,.,TRBJ2-3,12,.,CASSFLTDTQYF,TGTGCCAGCAGCTTTTTAACAGATACGCAGTATTTT
TRBV27,.,TRBJ2-7,22,.,CASSPVVIRERARGEDPYEQYF,TGTGCCAGCAGCCCGGTGGTCATACGGGAGAGGGCCCGGGGAGAGGACCCCTACGAGCAGTACTTC
TRBV7-9,.,TRBJ2-1,14,.,CASSLVGGTHEQFF,TGTGCCAGCAGCTTAGTCGGAGGGACCCATGAGCAGTTCTTC
TRBV28,.,TRBJ1-4,17,TRBD1,CASSEGTGLTTNEKLFF,TGTGCCAGCAGTGAGGGGACAGGGCTAACGACTAATGAAAAACTGTTTTTT
TRBV4-1,few,TRBJ1-2,13,.,CASSQGSAYGYTF,TGCGCCAGCAGCCAAGGATCTGCGTATGGCTACACCTTC
TRBV19,.,TRBJ2-2,18,TRBD1,CASSIVKGAALNTGELFF,TGTGCCAGTAGTATAGTGAAGGGGGCGGCACTTAACACCGGGGAGCTGTTTTTT
TRBV2,.,TRBJ2-7,12,TRBD1,CATRTGEYEQYF,TGTGCCACCAGGACAGGGGAATACGAGCAGTACTTC
TRBV29-1,.,TRBJ2-7,13,.,CSARDPHSYEQYF,TGCAGCGCGCGGGACCCCCACTCCTACGAGCAGTACTTC
TRBV27,.,TRBJ2-2,15,TRBD1,CASSVGQGITGELFF,TGTGCCAGCAGTGTGGGACAGGGGATCACCGGGGAGCTGTTTTTT
TRBV28,.,TRBJ2-3,14,.,CASSPGHGTDTQYF,TGTGCCAGCAGTCCGGGACACGGCACAGATACGCAGTATTTT
TRBV29-1,once,TRBJ2-3,15,.,CSVIGTPDGIDTQYF,TGCAGCGTCATCGGGACACCGGACGGAATAGATACGCAGTATTTT